The next 32 T cell receptor beta chains were all read from a single sample in a study of T cell repertoires in cytomegalovirus infection. Their target antigens are unknown. TCRdb re-called the reads with MiXCR, one entry per CDR3 protein. The sample has about 400,000 distinct CDR3 sequences, about a third seen once. Specimen: cultured PBMCs, collected from culture after CMV antigen stimulation. These receptors were obtained from a human donor in good health (CMV status not recorded). Some clones in this sample may be carry-over from other donors' samples.

The chain carries TRBV10-3 and TRBJ2-7; D is ambiguous. With 8 bases removed from V and 2 bases from J, the gap between germline ends came to 13 bases. The CDR3 consists of 13 residues. Looked up from germline, CDR1 is ENHRY and CDR2 is SYGVKD. The CDR3 reads CAIGSGRTYEQYV. Here the CDR3 DNA reads TGTGCCATCGGGTCGGGCCGTACCTACGAGCAGTACGTC.

This clonotype was picked up a small number of times. The chain couples TRBV24-1 to TRBJ2-1, with D perhaps matching TRBD1 or TRBD2 (5 bases each). The CDR3 extends over 15 amino acids. Trimming took 3 bases from V and 7 from J, leaving 15 bases between them. Per germline, CDR1 KGHDR and CDR2 SFDVKD. The CDR3 bases are TGTGCCACCAGTGATCTGGGGGATGTAGGGAATGAGCAGTTCTTC. Translated, it gives CATSDLGDVGNEQFF.

This clonotype was observed a handful of times. The V call is TRBV24-1, the J call TRBJ2-2, with a tentative D call TRBD2 (6 bases). The CDR3 covers 14 residues. The V gene's germline CDR1 is KGHDR and CDR2 SFDVKD. Between the trimmed V and J ends, which lost 12 bases and 3 bases, there was a span of 16 bases. The CDR3 spells CASSGSGDTGELFF. CDR3 nucleotides: TGTGCCTCCTCCGGGAGTGGAGACACCGGGGAGCTGTTTTTT.

This clonotype was counted only a few times. The gene calls are TRBV6-6 and TRBJ2-6, with D perhaps given as TRBD1 or TRBD2 (5 bases each). The CDR3 length is 16 residues. CDR1 and CDR2 (germline): MNHNY, SVGAGI (reference sequence). V was clipped by 7 bases and J by 0 bases, with 13 bases between them. The chain's CDR3 is CASTSGTVSGANVLTF. The CDR3 DNA follows: TGTGCCAGCACCTCGGGGACGGTCTCTGGGGCCAACGTCCTGACTTTC.

There are many counts of this clonotype. The V gene is TRBV7-2, the J gene TRBJ2-3, with TRBD2 identical over 10 bases. Unmatched junction bases numbered 14, after V lost 5 bases and J lost 6 bases. Germline V gives CDR1 SGHTA, CDR2 FQGNSA. The CDR3 runs 17 residues. CDR3 residues: CASSPTRLAGLRDTQYF. For the CDR3, the DNA is TGTGCCAGCAGCCCAACCCGACTAGCGGGCCTTAGGGATACGCAGTATTTT.

This clonotype has more than one count but fewer than ten. The rearrangement joins TRBV4-2 to TRBJ2-5, with 9 bases matching TRBD1. With V trimmed by 4 bases and J by 4 bases, 13 bases remained unmatched. CDR1 is LGHNA and CDR2 is YNFKEQ in the germline V gene. The CDR3 has 17 residues. The CDR3 bases are TGTGCCAGCAGCCGGCCGAGACAGGGACAGGGTGGAGAGACCCAGTACTTC. This encodes CASSRPRQGQGGETQYF.

A few counts support this clonotype. V usage is TRBV7-3 and J usage is TRBJ2-5, with D possibly called TRBD1 or TRBD2 (6 bases each). Germline V gives CDR1 SGHTA, CDR2 FQGTGA. Trimming took 5 bases from V and 2 from J, leaving 12 bases between them. The CDR3 sequence is 14 residues long. The CDR3 spells CASSGGGTQETQYF. The CDR3 region has the DNA TGTGCCAGCAGCGGAGGGGGAACACAAGAGACCCAGTACTTC.

This chain connects TRBV7-6 to TRBJ2-1, with D hard to call. Germline values: CDR1 SGHVS, CDR2 FNYEAQ. V dropped 6 bases and J dropped 7 bases, with 19 bases sitting between them. The CDR3 is made up of 15 amino acids. CDR3 coding DNA: TGTGCCAGCAGTCCCCCCATCACTGAAGGAAATGAGCAGTTCTTC. It translates to CASSPPITEGNEQFF.

This sequence joins TRBV9 and TRBJ1-1; D gene ambiguous. Germline CDR1 SGDLS, CDR2 YYNGEE. This CDR3 region has 13 residues. V dropped 0 bases and J dropped 0 bases, with 3 bases sitting between them. The CDR3 loop is CASSVAMNTEAFF. CDR3 in DNA: TGTGCCAGCAGCGTAGCCATGAACACTGAAGCTTTCTTT.

This chain connects TRBV29-1 to TRBJ2-1, with D tentatively TRBD1 (6 bases). The V gene lost 0 bases and the J gene lost 1 base, with 13 bases spanning the gap. Germline V gene lookup returns CDR1 SQVTM and CDR2 ANQGSEA. The CDR3 covers 16 residues. The CDR3 DNA reads as TGCAGCGTTGAAGAGCCCACAGGGTGGTCCTACAATGAGCAGTTCTTC. Its translation: CSVEEPTGWSYNEQFF.

At least ten counts were recorded for this clonotype. V gene TRBV7-2 combines with J gene TRBJ1-2; D call uncertain. V was trimmed by 1 base and J by 0 bases, leaving 6 bases between them. This CDR3 is built from 14 residues. Germline loops: CDR1 SGHTA, CDR2 FQGNSA. CDR3 DNA sequence: TGTGCCAGCAGCTTAGGGAACGCTAACTATGGCTACACCTTC. Translation gives CASSLGNANYGYTF.

The chain combines TRBV5-6 with TRBJ2-1, with D possibly matching TRBD2 (5 bases). The CDR3 has 17 amino acids. Trimming took 6 bases from V and 0 from J, leaving 19 bases between them. CDR1 and CDR2 (germline): SGHDT, YYEEEE. The CDR3 sequence is CASTPFGERSSYNEQFF. In DNA form, the CDR3 reads TGTGCCAGCACCCCCTTCGGGGAAAGGAGCTCCTACAATGAGCAGTTCTTC.

V is TRBV28 and J is TRBJ1-3; maybe TRBD1 (5 bases). Deletions cut 6 bases from V and 0 bases from J, with 15 bases between. In germline, CDR1 is MDHEN, CDR2 SYDVKM. This CDR3 is 16 amino acids long. CDR3 nucleotides: TGTGCCAGCAGAGCGGGGGATCTGAGCTCTGGAAACACCATATATTTT. This codes for CASRAGDLSSGNTIYF. Drawing the rest from reference TRBV28 and TRBJ1-3, the complete variable domain is DVKVTQSSRYLVKRTGEKVFLECVQDMDHENMFWYRQDPGLGLRLIYFSYDVKMKEKGDIPEGYSVSREKKERFSLILESASTNQTSMYLCASRAGDLSSGNTIYFGEGSWLTVV.

This clonotype was found many times. The chain joins TRBV7-2 to TRBJ1-1; 8 bases line up with TRBD1. The CDR3 is made up of 13 amino acids. V dropped 4 bases and J dropped 5; count of bases not matched to a gene: 3. Per germline, CDR1 SGHTA and CDR2 FQGNSA. CDR3 in amino acids: CASSSRGLTEAFF. As DNA, the CDR3 is TGTGCCAGCAGCTCCAGGGGGCTTACTGAAGCTTTCTTT.

This clonotype has just a few counts. The chain links TRBV7-2 to TRBJ2-7, with TRBD2 matching 7 bases. This CDR3 spans 14 amino acids. Germline-derived CDR1 and CDR2 are SGHTA and FQGNSA. The trim removed 0 bases at V and 4 bases at J, leaving 3 bases unmatched. The CDR3 loop is CASSLARSGYEQYF. The CDR3 coding sequence is TGTGCCAGCAGCTTAGCGCGTAGCGGGTACGAGCAGTACTTC.

The rearrangement links TRBV5-1 to TRBJ1-4; perhaps TRBD1 as D (5 bases). Trimming removed 5 bases at V and 7 bases at J, with 18 bases between. The CDR3 contains 15 residues. Germline V gene data show CDR1 as SGHRS and CDR2 as YFSETQ. This chain's CDR3 is CASREEGRYGEKLFF. CDR3 in DNA: TGCGCCAGCAGAGAGGAGGGGCGTTATGGTGAAAAACTGTTTTTT.

The chain recombines TRBV7-4 with TRBJ2-7; possibly TRBD1 for D (6 bases). Germline V CDR1 and CDR2: SGHVT, SQSDAQ. CDR3 size: 12 residues. V lost 4 bases and J lost 12, with 16 bases in between. In nucleotides, the CDR3 is TGTGCCAGCAGCTCGAACAGGGTGGGGCTGTACTTC. Its protein product is CASSSNRVGLYF.

The rearrangement uses TRBV6-2 or TRBV6-3 and TRBJ1-2, with a tentative D call TRBD1 (6 bases). Germline values: CDR1 MNHEY, CDR2 SVGEGT. The CDR3 runs to 15 residues. V gave up 2 bases and J gave up 6 bases, with 16 bases separating them. The CDR3 loop reads CASSYQVPGGDGYTF. CDR3 DNA sequence: TGTGCCAGCAGTTACCAGGTTCCGGGGGGCGATGGCTACACCTTC.

Only one count was recorded for this clonotype. This chain connects TRBV19 to TRBJ1-2; no definite D call. The V end lost 4 bases, the J end lost 9 bases, and 18 bases lay between the germline ends. The germline V gene has CDR1 LNHDA and CDR2 SQIVND (reference sequence). The CDR3 spans 14 residues. The CDR3 nucleotides read TGTGCCAGTAGTACCCGCTCGGGGAAGGAGAGCTACACCTTC. Translation gives CASSTRSGKESYTF. Combining the CDR3 with reference TRBV19 and TRBJ1-2 gives the whole variable domain DGGITQSPKYLFRKEGQNVTLSCEQNLNHDAMYWYRQDPGQGLRLIYYSQIVNDFQKGDIAEGYSVSREKKESFPLTVTSAQKNPTAFYLCASSTRSGKESYTFGSGTRLTVV.

This clonotype was found a few times. The chain combines TRBV4-3 with TRBJ2-3, with D possibly matching TRBD2 (5 bases). Looked up from germline, CDR1 is LGHNA and CDR2 is YSLEER. The length of the CDR3 is 14 residues. V was trimmed by 1 base and J by 10 bases, leaving 15 bases between them. Written as DNA, the CDR3 is TGCGCCAGCAGCCAAGGGATTGGGAGCGAACCGCAGTATTTT. It encodes CASSQGIGSEPQYF.

The chain combines TRBV11-3 with TRBJ2-1; 7 bases align to TRBD2. The germline V gene has CDR1 SGHNT and CDR2 YENEEA. There are 16 residues in the CDR3. V dropped 4 bases and J dropped 0; count of bases not matched to a gene: 6. CDR3 in amino acids: CASSWKRGSSYNEQFF. The DNA for the CDR3 is TGTGCCAGCAGCTGGAAGCGGGGTAGCTCCTACAATGAGCAGTTCTTC.

This clonotype appeared a single time. The chain links TRBV20-1 to TRBJ1-1, with 9 bases matching TRBD1. J gave up 4 bases and V 3 bases, and 6 bases lay outside the gene matches. From germline, CDR1 is DFQATT and CDR2 SNEGSKA (reference sequence). There are 14 residues in the CDR3. In nucleotides, the CDR3 is TGCAGTGCTAGCCTACAGGGGGCATCCACTGAAGCTTTCTTT. It translates to CSASLQGASTEAFF.

The chain recombines TRBV20-1 with TRBJ1-1; tentative D call: TRBD1 (5 bases). Germline values: CDR1 DFQATT, CDR2 SNEGSKA (reference sequence). This CDR3 contains 13 residues. Trimming cost V 5 bases and J 8 bases, with 18 bases left between them. CDR3 DNA sequence: TGCAGTGCTTCCGGGGGGGGGGTGAGGGAAGCTTTCTTT. It specifies CSASGGGVREAFF.

V usage is TRBV4-3 and J usage is TRBJ2-5; no firm D call. Germline CDR1 LGHNA, CDR2 YSLEER. The CDR3 is made up of 13 amino acids. Trimming cost V 2 bases and J 5 bases, with 9 bases left between them. In DNA, the CDR3 is TGCGCCAGCAGCCAAACCCTTTTGGAGACCCAGTACTTC. It encodes CASSQTLLETQYF.

This rearrangement joins TRBV20-1 to TRBJ2-1; TRBD2 matches at 11 bases. The CDR3 runs to 16 residues. Germline CDR1 is DFQATT and CDR2 is SNEGSKA (reference sequence). V lost 1 base and J lost 6; bases outside the gene matches: 8. CDR3: CSARALLAGGVNEQFF. In DNA, the CDR3 is TGCAGTGCTAGAGCCTTATTAGCGGGAGGGGTCAATGAGCAGTTCTTC.

This clonotype was counted a few times. The chain employs TRBV12-3 or TRBV12-4 and TRBJ2-2; the D gene is possibly TRBD2 (6 bases). Trimming removed 7 bases at V and 2 bases at J, with 11 bases between. The CDR3 is made up of 14 amino acids. CDR3 residues: CASTPAGNTGELFF. The CDR3 DNA reads as TGTGCCAGCACCCCAGCGGGTAACACCGGGGAGCTGTTTTTT.

The chain has TRBV10-3 and TRBJ2-2; the D gene is possibly TRBD1 (6 bases). Deletions cut 8 bases from V and 0 bases from J, with 10 bases between. Per the germline V gene, CDR1 is ENHRY and CDR2 is SYGVKD. The CDR3 is made up of 14 amino acids. The CDR3 spells CAILGDTNTGELFF. The CDR3 nucleotides are TGTGCCATCTTGGGGGACACGAACACCGGGGAGCTGTTTTTT.

The J gene is TRBJ2-5, the V gene TRBV6-2 or TRBV6-3, with D possibly matching TRBD2 (7 bases). CDR3 length: 18 residues. The V and J ends lost 4 bases and 2 bases respectively, with 23 bases between them. Germline V CDR1 and CDR2: MNHEY, SVGEGT. Here the CDR3 DNA reads TGTGCCAGCAGTTTGCACCGGGGGCTAGCGGAGTTTCAAGAGACCCAGTACTTC. It specifies CASSLHRGLAEFQETQYF.

This clonotype showed up just a few times. V and J are TRBV6-5 and TRBJ2-3; the D gene could be TRBD1 or TRBD2 (5 bases each). Trimming cost V 7 bases and J 6 bases, with 17 bases left between them. The CDR3 consists of 14 residues. Germline-derived CDR1 and CDR2 are MNHEY and SVGAGI. Written as DNA, the CDR3 is TGTGCCAGCACTGACCGGGGCCCTAAGGATACGCAGTATTTT. Its protein product is CASTDRGPKDTQYF.

The rearrangement uses TRBV20-1 and TRBJ2-7; D is possibly TRBD1 (5 bases). This CDR3 has 12 residues. The ends were cut back, 6 bases at V and 3 bases at J, with 12 bases in the middle. Per germline, CDR1 DFQATT and CDR2 SNEGSKA (reference sequence). The CDR3 region is CSAGKGNYEQYF. CDR3 DNA: TGCAGTGCGGGGAAGGGGAACTACGAGCAGTACTTC.

The chain links TRBV7-2 to TRBJ2-7; 9 bases line up with TRBD1. The CDR3 loop spans 15 amino acids. V gave up 7 bases and J gave up 6 bases; unmatched junction bases: 13. Germline CDR1 and CDR2: SGHTA and FQGNSA. The CDR3 loop reads CASISDGTGNGEQYF. DNA of the CDR3: TGTGCCAGCATCTCGGACGGGACAGGGAACGGCGAGCAGTACTTC.

V gene TRBV6-2 or TRBV6-3 combines with J gene TRBJ2-3, with D uncertain. Germline loops: CDR1 MNHEY, CDR2 SVGEGT. There are 14 residues in the CDR3. V lost 0 bases, J lost 6 bases, and 10 bases lay in between. CDR3 bases: TGTGCCAGCAGTTACTCAGCTTCTCCGGATACGCAGTATTTT. Translating gives CASSYSASPDTQYF.